This T cell receptor (beta chain) is drawn from a study of blood T cell repertoires in COVID-19. Measured with immunoSEQ multiplex PCR; TCRdb has only the in-frame clones, and not every one. This sample yields 100,000 or so clones, of which roughly 85% are seen a single time; approximately 2.6% belongs to the top ten. This clone came up once. Residents of around 24 US areas, aged about 18 to 100 years, made up the participants. Each participant's cohort was designated according to participant-reported clinical history. Two negative PCRs, clearance, or symptom resolution characterized the recovered Cohort 3 donors. The CDR3 is 15 residues long. Germline V gene lookup returns CDR1 SGHVS and CDR2 FQNEAQ. Between the trimmed V and J ends, which lost 0 bases and 1 base, there was a span of 7 bases.

The receptor's source is a woman between 50 and 59 years old who had recovered from COVID-19. The chain links TRBV7-8 to TRBJ1-5; no reliable D call. The sample consisted of PBMCs or T cells enriched from blood (not recorded which). DNA of the CDR3: TGTGCCAGCAGCTTAGCCGCAGTGAGCAATCAGCCCCAGCATTTT. Translation gives CASSLAAVSNQPQHF.